These 30 T cell receptor beta chains were all obtained from the same sample, sequenced in a study of cytomegalovirus exposure and HLA in healthy donors. It was with 60 Vbeta and 13 Jbeta primers that the PCR ran. Some clones are missing from TCRdb's copy, which holds only in-frame ones; the method was immunoSEQ multiplex PCR. Of under 90,000 clones listed, just over 75% were seen once; the top ten hold under 3.5%. Sequencing used PBMCs. The receptors were sampled from a middle-aged man in good health and CMV-seropositive.

This chain connects TRBV5-1 to TRBJ1-6; 8 bases match TRBD1. The CDR3 covers 17 residues. Germline CDR1 is SGHRS and CDR2 is YFSETQ. The V gene end was trimmed by 0 bases and the J gene end by 2 bases; junction bases not matched to a gene: 4. Written as DNA, the CDR3 is TGCGCCAGCAGCTTGGGAACAGGGGGAGCCTATAATTCACCCCTCCACTTT. Encoded protein: CASSLGTGGAYNSPLHF.

V gene TRBV7-8 combines with J gene TRBJ2-7, with D maybe TRBD1 (6 bases). The V gene's germline CDR1 is SGHVS and CDR2 FQNEAQ. This CDR3 has 13 amino acids. V dropped 5 bases and J dropped 6 bases, with 14 bases sitting between them. The CDR3: CASSPILGAEQYF. CDR3 sequence (DNA): TGTGCCAGCAGCCCGATCCTGGGGGCCGAGCAGTACTTC.

The V call is TRBV11-3, the J call TRBJ2-5, with 7 positions matching TRBD2. Germline values: CDR1 SGHNT, CDR2 YENEEA. V dropped 5 bases and J dropped 0; count of bases not matched to a gene: 9. The CDR3 runs to 16 residues. The DNA for the CDR3 is TGTGCCAGCAGCGCATCGGGAGGTGCGTACCAAGAGACCCAGTACTTC. As protein: CASSASGGAYQETQYF.

The J gene is TRBJ2-1, the V gene TRBV18, with TRBD2 identical over 7 bases. Germline V CDR1 and CDR2: KGHSH, LQKENI. The CDR3 is 16 residues long. Trimming at V came to 3 bases and at J to 8 bases, leaving 13 bases not matched to a gene. The CDR3 region is CASSPGVREGGHEQFF. DNA for the CDR3: TGTGCCAGCTCACCGGGCGTTAGGGAGGGCGGACATGAGCAGTTCTTC.

The chain recombines TRBV5-1 with TRBJ1-1; D remains unclear. V was cut by 2 bases and J by 0 bases, with 5 bases left in between. The CDR3 sequence is 13 residues long. The germline CDR1 and CDR2 sequences are SGHRS and YFSETQ. CDR3 protein: CASSFGMNTEAFF. In nucleotides, the CDR3 is TGCGCCAGCAGCTTTGGCATGAACACTGAAGCTTTCTTT.

This chain joins TRBV5-4 and TRBJ2-7; the match to TRBD2 covers 8 bases. The length of the CDR3 is 15 residues. J lost 7 bases, V lost 2 bases, and 11 bases had no gene match. Germline V gene data show CDR1 as SGHNT and CDR2 as YYREEE (reference sequence). The CDR3 reads CASSLGAGVRQEQYF. The CDR3 DNA reads TGTGCCAGCAGCTTAGGAGCGGGAGTGCGGCAAGAGCAGTACTTC.

This clone was seen a single time. This chain uses TRBV7-9 with TRBJ2-7; 13 bases agree with TRBD2. J was trimmed by 3 bases and V by 6 bases; bases with no gene match: 2. The germline gives CDR1 SEHNR, CDR2 FQNEAQ (reference sequence). The CDR3 runs to 14 residues. CDR3 sequence (DNA): TGTGCCAGCAGTTGGACTAGCGGGAGCTACGAGCAGTACTTC. This encodes CASSWTSGSYEQYF.

Regarding this clone: One end of the junction varies from germline; a read error may be responsible. This chain connects TRBV7-9 to TRBJ2-7, with D uncertain. Germline CDR1 SEHNR, CDR2 FQNEAQ (reference sequence). The CDR3 runs to 13 residues. The CDR3 region is CSSSFQDSYEQYF. CDR3 nucleotide sequence: TGTTCCAGCAGCTTTCAGGATTCCTACGAGCAGTACTTC.

The CDR3 nucleotides are TGTGCCAGCAGCCCCGACAGACAAGAGACCCAGTACTTC. This translates into CASSPDRQETQYF. The V call is TRBV4-2, the J call TRBJ2-5; a weak D match, TRBD1 (5 bases). CDR1 and CDR2 from the germline V gene are LGHNA and YNFKEQ. V gave up 4 bases and J gave up 2 bases, with 8 bases separating them. The CDR3 runs 13 residues.

The V gene is TRBV11-3, the J gene TRBJ2-3, with 7 bases fitting TRBD2. The CDR3 runs to 15 residues. Trimming removed 8 bases from V and 10 bases from J; junction bases left unmatched: 18. CDR1 and CDR2 (germline): SGHNT, YENEEA. In DNA, the CDR3 is TGTGCCAGCTGCTGTGTGGCGGGAGAGGCTTTGGCGCAGTATTTT. Protein sequence: CASCCVAGEALAQYF.

The chain combines TRBV7-7 with TRBJ2-6; the D is unclear. Per the germline V gene, CDR1 is SSHAT and CDR2 is FNYEAQ (reference sequence). This CDR3 spans 16 amino acids. V lost 4 bases to trimming and J lost 0 bases, with 10 bases between them. The CDR3 protein is CASSSGSGSGANVLTF. CDR3 in DNA: TGTGCCAGCAGCTCCGGTTCTGGCTCTGGGGCCAACGTCCTGACTTTC.

V gene TRBV6-5 combines with J gene TRBJ2-7; 14 bases map to TRBD2. The trim removed 5 bases at V and 9 bases at J, leaving 9 bases unmatched. The CDR3 has 15 residues. Germline CDR1 and CDR2: MNHEY and SVGAGI. In DNA form, the CDR3 reads TGTGCCAGCAGTCAGACTAGCGGGAGGGTAACCGTGCAGTACTTC. Translation gives CASSQTSGRVTVQYF.

This clone has a handful of counts. The chain combines TRBV27 with TRBJ2-7, with TRBD2 matching 15 bases. The CDR3 is 15 residues long. V gave up 4 bases and J gave up 6 bases; unmatched junction bases: 4. The germline V gene encodes CDR1 MNHEY and CDR2 SMNVEV (reference sequence). CDR3 in amino acids: CASSSRTSGGVEQYF. The CDR3 nucleotides read TGTGCCAGCAGTTCCAGGACTAGCGGGGGGGTCGAGCAGTACTTC.

V usage is TRBV14 and J usage is TRBJ2-7; weak D call: TRBD1 (5 bases). Trimming shortened V by 2 bases and J by 5 bases, and 10 bases separated the two germline ends. The CDR3 contains 13 residues. Per germline, CDR1 SGHDN and CDR2 FVKESK. CDR3 residues: CASSQQGSNEQYF. The CDR3 coding sequence is TGTGCCAGCAGCCAACAGGGTTCCAACGAGCAGTACTTC.

V and J are TRBV5-1 and TRBJ2-7; 12 bases map to TRBD2. V lost 6 bases and J lost 5; bases outside the gene matches: 9. Germline CDR1 is SGHRS and CDR2 is YFSETQ. The CDR3 runs 15 residues. The CDR3 is CASTFLAGGANEQYF. The CDR3 bases are TGCGCCAGCACCTTTCTAGCGGGAGGGGCCAACGAGCAGTACTTC.

The V and J genes are TRBV10-3 and TRBJ2-3; no firm D call. This CDR3 comprises 13 residues. Germline V gene lookup returns CDR1 ENHRY and CDR2 SYGVKD. With 7 bases removed from V and 2 bases from J, the gap between germline ends came to 10 bases. The chain's CDR3 is CAINGGFTDTQYF. The CDR3 coding sequence is TGTGCCATCAATGGCGGATTCACAGATACGCAGTATTTT.

This clone came up once. This chain joins TRBV5-6 and TRBJ2-5; the match to TRBD1 covers 9 bases. Per germline, CDR1 SGHDT and CDR2 YYEEEE. The V segment lost 4 bases and the J segment 7 bases; nucleotides outside the gene matches: 8. The CDR3 runs to 14 residues. The DNA of the CDR3 is TGTGCCAGCAGCGAGGGACAGGGCTACGCGACCCAGTACTTC. It is translated as CASSEGQGYATQYF. Complete variable domain (other parts from reference TRBV5-6 and TRBJ2-5): DAGVTQSPTHLIKTRGQQVTLRCSPKSGHDTVSWYQQALGQGPQFIFQYYEEEERQRGNFPDRFSGHQFPNYSSELNVNALLLGDSALYLCASSEGQGYATQYFGPGTRLLVL.

V gene TRBV6-4 combines with J gene TRBJ2-3; 7 bases fit TRBD2. Germline V gives CDR1 MRHNA, CDR2 SNTAGT. CDR3 length equals 15 residues. J was trimmed by 6 bases and V by 6 bases; bases with no gene match: 12. The CDR3 loop reads CASSTGLSSSDTQYF. The DNA of the CDR3 is TGTGCCAGCAGCACGGGACTAAGTTCTAGCGATACGCAGTATTTT.

By proportion, this clone is medium-sized. The chain recombines TRBV11-2 with TRBJ1-1; D is unclear. The V gene's germline CDR1 is SGHAT and CDR2 FQNNGV. The CDR3 extends over 13 amino acids. The V end was cut by 6 bases, the J end by 0 bases, with 8 bases between. The CDR3 DNA follows: TGTGCCAGCAGTTCTTACTTGAACACTGAAGCTTTCTTT. This gives the protein CASSSYLNTEAFF. The full variable domain, with the rest looked up from reference TRBV11-2 and TRBJ1-1, is EAGVAQSPRYKIIEKRQSVAFWCNPISGHATLYWYQQILGQGPKLLIQFQNNGVVDDSQLPKDRFSAERLKGVDSTLKIQPAKLEDSAVYLCASSSYLNTEAFFGQGTRLTVV.

This rearrangement joins TRBV19 to TRBJ1-5; the D gene is possibly TRBD1 (6 bases). Germline CDR1 LNHDA, CDR2 SQIVND (reference sequence). The CDR3 is 15 residues long. V was cut by 3 bases and J by 1 base, with 10 bases left in between. DNA of the CDR3: TGTGCCAGTAGTATTGGAGACAGGAGCAATCAGCCCCAGCATTTT. Encoded protein: CASSIGDRSNQPQHF. Full variable domain (remainder filled in from reference TRBV19 and TRBJ1-5): DGGITQSPKYLFRKEGQNVTLSCEQNLNHDAMYWYRQDPGQGLRLIYYSQIVNDFQKGDIAEGYSVSREKKESFPLTVTSAQKNPTAFYLCASSIGDRSNQPQHFGDGTRLSIL.

This chain links TRBV5-1 with TRBJ2-2; 8 bases map to TRBD2. Germline-derived CDR1 and CDR2 are SGHRS and YFSETQ. The CDR3 extends over 16 amino acids. V was pared by 4 bases and J by 1 base, with 6 bases of the junction left unmatched. CDR3 amino acids: CASSAGGSQNTGELFF. The CDR3 DNA reads as TGCGCCAGCAGCGCGGGGGGCTCACAGAACACCGGGGAGCTGTTTTTT.

This clone was observed a few times. V gene TRBV5-1 combines with J gene TRBJ2-7; possible D gene TRBD1, 6 bases. The V gene lost 4 bases and the J gene lost 0 bases, with 20 bases spanning the gap. The V gene's germline CDR1 is SGHRS and CDR2 YFSETQ. CDR3 length: 17 residues. The CDR3 loop reads CASSPRTTGYSSYEQYF. For the CDR3, the DNA is TGCGCCAGCAGCCCACGTACAACAGGGTACAGCTCCTACGAGCAGTACTTC.

This clone was seen a few times. The chain recombines TRBV28 with TRBJ2-5; tentatively, D is TRBD2 (6 bases). The J call may not be correct, given that the DNA end is closer to TRBJ2-7. The CDR3 length is 15 residues. Germline V gene sequence: CDR1 MDHEN, CDR2 SYDVKM. This CDR3 is CASSFGREVAYEQYF. The CDR3 DNA sequence: TGTGCCAGCAGTTTCGGCAGGGAGGTGGCATACGAGCAGTACTTC.

The chain couples TRBV11-2 to TRBJ1-1, with 10 bases identical to TRBD1. J was trimmed by 10 bases and V by 3 bases; bases with no gene match: 5. The length of the CDR3 is 13 residues. Germline CDR1 SGHAT, CDR2 FQNNGV. CDR3 region: CASSFRQGAAAFF. The DNA of the CDR3 is TGTGCCAGCAGCTTCAGACAGGGGGCCGCAGCTTTCTTT.

The V call is TRBV5-1, the J call TRBJ1-3; tentatively, D is TRBD1 (6 bases). The CDR3 spans 15 residues. Germline CDR1 SGHRS, CDR2 YFSETQ. The V end lost 4 bases, the J end lost 1 base, and 12 bases lay between the germline ends. The CDR3 nucleotides read TGCGCCAGCAGCCCGGGAGGGGGTTCTGGAAACACCATATATTTT. This sequence encodes CASSPGGGSGNTIYF.

CDR3 DNA sequence: TGCGCCAGCAGCTTGTCGGGGTCTACTAATGAAAAACTGTTTTTT. Its translation: CASSLSGSTNEKLFF. The rearrangement joins TRBV5-1 to TRBJ1-4; D is undetermined. Trimming stripped 1 base from V and 2 bases from J, with 9 bases between. The CDR3 length is 15 residues. Per germline, CDR1 SGHRS and CDR2 YFSETQ.

V usage is TRBV5-1 and J usage is TRBJ1-2, with 8 nucleotides matching TRBD1. The J segment lost 6 bases and the V segment lost 0 bases, leaving 4 bases of the junction unmatched. CDR1 and CDR2 (germline): SGHRS, YFSETQ. There are 14 residues in the CDR3. The CDR3 sequence is CASSLAGQGHGYTF. The CDR3 coding sequence is TGCGCCAGCAGCTTGGCCGGACAGGGACATGGCTACACCTTC.

Remarks on this clone: The junction shows a germline mismatch at one end, possibly a read error. Written as DNA, the CDR3 is TGTGCCAGCAGAGAATTACCGGGACTAACCCGCTCTGGGGCCAACGGCCTGACTTTC. This gives the protein CASRELPGLTRSGANGLTF. The V call is TRBV6-1, the J call TRBJ2-6, with TRBD2 identical over 7 bases. The CDR3 covers 19 residues. CDR1 is MNHNS and CDR2 is SASEGT in the germline V gene.

This chain uses TRBV20-1 with TRBJ1-2; D might be TRBD1 (6 bases). The CDR3 spans 11 residues. Between the trimmed V and J ends, which lost 3 bases and 8 bases, there was a span of 10 bases. The germline gives CDR1 DFQATT, CDR2 SNEGSKA (reference sequence). The CDR3 here is CSARGARGYTF. The CDR3 DNA reads TGCAGTGCTAGGGGGGCGCGAGGCTACACCTTC.

V is TRBV6-4 and J is TRBJ2-1; 11 bases fit TRBD2. The V and J ends lost 4 bases and 7 bases, in that order; junction bases with no gene match: 3. Germline V gene sequence: CDR1 MRHNA, CDR2 SNTAGT. The CDR3 has 14 residues. CDR3 region: CASSVLAGANEQFF. DNA for the CDR3: TGTGCCAGCAGTGTACTAGCGGGAGCAAATGAGCAGTTCTTC.